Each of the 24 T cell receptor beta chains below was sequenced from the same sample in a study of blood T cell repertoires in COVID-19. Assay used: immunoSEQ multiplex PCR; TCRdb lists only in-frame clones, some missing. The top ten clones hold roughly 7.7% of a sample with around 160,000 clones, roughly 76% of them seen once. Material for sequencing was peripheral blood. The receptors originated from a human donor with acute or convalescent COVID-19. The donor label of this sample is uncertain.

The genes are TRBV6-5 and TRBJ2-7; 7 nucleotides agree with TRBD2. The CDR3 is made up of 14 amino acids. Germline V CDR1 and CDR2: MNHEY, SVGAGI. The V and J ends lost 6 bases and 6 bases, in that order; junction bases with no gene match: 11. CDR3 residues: CASSYGGIRSEQYF. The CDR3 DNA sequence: TGTGCCAGCAGCTACGGGGGGATTAGGAGCGAGCAGTACTTC.

The CDR3 DNA follows: TGTGCCAGCAGCTTACGGGTTAGCGGTTTGACAGATACGCAGTATTTT. Translated: CASSLRVSGLTDTQYF. The V call is TRBV7-2, the J call TRBJ2-3; possibly TRBD2 for D (6 bases). Trimming took off 2 bases at V and 3 bases at J, with 15 bases between the two ends. The germline gives CDR1 SGHTA, CDR2 FQGNSA. This CDR3 has 16 residues.

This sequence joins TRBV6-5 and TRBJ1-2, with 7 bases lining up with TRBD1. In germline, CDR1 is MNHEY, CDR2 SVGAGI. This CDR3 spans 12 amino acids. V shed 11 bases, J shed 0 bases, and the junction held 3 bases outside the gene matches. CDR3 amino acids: CAAGGANYGYTF. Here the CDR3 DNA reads TGTGCCGCAGGGGGTGCTAACTATGGCTACACCTTC.

CDR3 sequence (DNA): TGTGCCAGCAGCTCGCCCGGGACAGTAAATTCACCCCTCCACTTT. Protein: CASSSPGTVNSPLHF. The rearrangement joins TRBV7-9 to TRBJ1-6; 7 bases agree with TRBD1. Germline V gene lookup returns CDR1 SEHNR and CDR2 FQNEAQ (reference sequence). This CDR3 has 15 residues. The ends lost 4 bases at V and 7 bases at J; junction bases unmatched: 7.

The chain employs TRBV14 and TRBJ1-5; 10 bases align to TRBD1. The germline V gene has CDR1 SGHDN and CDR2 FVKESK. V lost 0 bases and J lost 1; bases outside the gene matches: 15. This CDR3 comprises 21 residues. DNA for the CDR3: TGTGCCAGCAGCCAAGATCTCCGACAGGGGGCGAGTCGACTAAGCAATCAGCCCCAGCATTTT. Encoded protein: CASSQDLRQGASRLSNQPQHF. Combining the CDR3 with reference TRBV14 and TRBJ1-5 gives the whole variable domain EAGVTQFPSHSVIEKGQTVTLRCDPISGHDNLYWYRRVMGKEIKFLLHFVKESKQDESGMPNNRFLAERTGGTYSTLKVQPAELEDSGVYFCASSQDLRQGASRLSNQPQHFGDGTRLSIL.

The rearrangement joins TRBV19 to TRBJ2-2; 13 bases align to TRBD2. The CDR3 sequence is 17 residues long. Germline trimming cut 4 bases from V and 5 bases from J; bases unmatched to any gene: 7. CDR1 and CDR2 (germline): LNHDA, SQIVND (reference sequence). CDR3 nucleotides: TGTGCCAGTAGTAGGACTAGCGGGGGCCGGGGGACCGGGGAGCTGTTTTTT. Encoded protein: CASSRTSGGRGTGELFF. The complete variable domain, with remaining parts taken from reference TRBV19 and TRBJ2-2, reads DGGITQSPKYLFRKEGQNVTLSCEQNLNHDAMYWYRQDPGQGLRLIYYSQIVNDFQKGDIAEGYSVSREKKESFPLTVTSAQKNPTAFYLCASSRTSGGRGTGELFFGEGSRLTVL.

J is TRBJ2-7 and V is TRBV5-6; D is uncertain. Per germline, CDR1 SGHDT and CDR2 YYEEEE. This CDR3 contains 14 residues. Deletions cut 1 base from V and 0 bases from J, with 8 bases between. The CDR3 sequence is CASSLKWSSYEQYV. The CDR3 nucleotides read TGTGCCAGCAGCTTGAAGTGGAGCTCCTACGAGCAGTACGTC.

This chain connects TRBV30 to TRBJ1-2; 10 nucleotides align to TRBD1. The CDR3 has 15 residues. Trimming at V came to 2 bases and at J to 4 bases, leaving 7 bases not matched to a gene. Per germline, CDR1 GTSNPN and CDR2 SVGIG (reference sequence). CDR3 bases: TGTGCCTGGAGTCTAACCGGGACAGGGGCCTATGGCTACACCTTC. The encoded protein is CAWSLTGTGAYGYTF.

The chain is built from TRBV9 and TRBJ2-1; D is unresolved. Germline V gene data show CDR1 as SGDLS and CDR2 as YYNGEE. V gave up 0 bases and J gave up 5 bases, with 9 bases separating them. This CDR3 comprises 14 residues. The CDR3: CASSVASPDNEQFF. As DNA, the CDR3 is TGTGCCAGCAGCGTAGCTTCCCCCGACAATGAGCAGTTCTTC.

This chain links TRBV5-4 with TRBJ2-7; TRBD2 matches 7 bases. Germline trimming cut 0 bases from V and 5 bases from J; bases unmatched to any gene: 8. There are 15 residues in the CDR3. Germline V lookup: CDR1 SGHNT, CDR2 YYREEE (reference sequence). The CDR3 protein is CASSLDPGTKDEQYF. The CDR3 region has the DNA TGTGCCAGCAGCTTGGATCCGGGGACTAAAGACGAGCAGTACTTC.

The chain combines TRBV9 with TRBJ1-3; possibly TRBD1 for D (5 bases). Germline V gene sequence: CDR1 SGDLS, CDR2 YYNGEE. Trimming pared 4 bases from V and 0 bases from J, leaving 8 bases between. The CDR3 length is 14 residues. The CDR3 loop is CASSPQGSGNTIYF. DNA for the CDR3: TGTGCCAGCAGCCCCCAGGGCTCTGGAAACACCATATATTTT.

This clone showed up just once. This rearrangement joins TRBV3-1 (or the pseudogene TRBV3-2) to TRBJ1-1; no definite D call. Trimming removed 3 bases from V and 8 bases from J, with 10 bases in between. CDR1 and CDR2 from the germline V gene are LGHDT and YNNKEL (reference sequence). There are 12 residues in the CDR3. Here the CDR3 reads CASSHGWREAFF. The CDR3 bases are TGTGCCAGCAGCCACGGCTGGAGGGAAGCTTTCTTT.

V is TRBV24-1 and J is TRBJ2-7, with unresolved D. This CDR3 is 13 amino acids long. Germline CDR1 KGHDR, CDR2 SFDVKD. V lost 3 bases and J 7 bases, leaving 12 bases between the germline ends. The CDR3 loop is CATSDSVVREQYF. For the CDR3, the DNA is TGTGCCACCAGTGATAGTGTGGTTCGGGAGCAGTACTTC.

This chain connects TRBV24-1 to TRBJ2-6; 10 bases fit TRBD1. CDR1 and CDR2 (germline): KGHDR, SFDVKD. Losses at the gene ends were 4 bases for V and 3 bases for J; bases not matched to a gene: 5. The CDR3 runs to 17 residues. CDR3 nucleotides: TGTGCCACCAGTGACGGACAGGGGGGGATTGGGGCCAACGTCCTGACTTTC. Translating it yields CATSDGQGGIGANVLTF.

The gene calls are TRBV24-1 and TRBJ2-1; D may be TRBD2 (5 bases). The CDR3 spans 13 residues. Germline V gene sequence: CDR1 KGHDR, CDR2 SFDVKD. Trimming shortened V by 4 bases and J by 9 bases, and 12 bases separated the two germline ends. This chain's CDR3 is CATSDYVRGEQFF. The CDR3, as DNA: TGTGCCACCAGTGACTATGTCCGGGGTGAGCAGTTCTTC.

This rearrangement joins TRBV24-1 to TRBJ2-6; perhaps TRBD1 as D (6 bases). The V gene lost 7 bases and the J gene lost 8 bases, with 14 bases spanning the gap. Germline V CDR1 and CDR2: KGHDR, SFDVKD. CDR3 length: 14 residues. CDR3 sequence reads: CATRESGQTNVLTF. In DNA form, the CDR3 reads TGTGCCACCAGAGAATCCGGACAGACCAACGTCCTGACTTTC.

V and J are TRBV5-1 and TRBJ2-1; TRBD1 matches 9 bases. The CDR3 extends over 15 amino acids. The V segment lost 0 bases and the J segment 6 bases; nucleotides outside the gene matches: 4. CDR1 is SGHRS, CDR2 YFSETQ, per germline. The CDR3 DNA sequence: TGCGCCAGCAGCTTGGAGGGACAGGGTAGCAATGAGCAGTTCTTC. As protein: CASSLEGQGSNEQFF.

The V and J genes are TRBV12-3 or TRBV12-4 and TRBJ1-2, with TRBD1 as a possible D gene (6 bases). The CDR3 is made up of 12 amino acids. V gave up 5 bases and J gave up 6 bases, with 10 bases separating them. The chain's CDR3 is CASSPGHHGYTF. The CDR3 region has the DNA TGTGCCAGCAGTCCGGGACACCATGGCTACACCTTC.

The CDR3 reads CASSFQGPANYGYTF. In DNA, the CDR3 is TGTGCCAGCAGCTTCCAGGGGCCAGCTAACTATGGCTACACCTTC. This chain connects TRBV11-2 to TRBJ1-2; D may be TRBD1 (6 bases). V shed 3 bases and J shed 0 bases, with 11 bases lying between them. Germline V gene lookup returns CDR1 SGHAT and CDR2 FQNNGV. The CDR3 has 15 amino acids.

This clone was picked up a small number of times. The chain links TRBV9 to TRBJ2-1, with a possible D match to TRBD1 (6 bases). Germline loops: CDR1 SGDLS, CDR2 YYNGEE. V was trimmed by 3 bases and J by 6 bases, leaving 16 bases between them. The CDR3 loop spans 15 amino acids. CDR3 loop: CASSGGTLNSNEQFF. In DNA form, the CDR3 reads TGTGCCAGCAGCGGAGGGACACTCAATAGCAATGAGCAGTTCTTC.

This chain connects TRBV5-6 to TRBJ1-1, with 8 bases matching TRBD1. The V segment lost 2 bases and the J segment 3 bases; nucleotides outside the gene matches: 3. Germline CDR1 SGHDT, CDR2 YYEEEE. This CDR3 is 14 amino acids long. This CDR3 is CASSFRTGYTEAFF. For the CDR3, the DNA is TGTGCCAGCAGCTTCCGGACAGGGTACACTGAAGCTTTCTTT.

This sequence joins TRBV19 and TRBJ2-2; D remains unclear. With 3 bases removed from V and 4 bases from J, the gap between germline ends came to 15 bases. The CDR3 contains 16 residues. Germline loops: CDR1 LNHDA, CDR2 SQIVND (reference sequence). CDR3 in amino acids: CASSIRGQPVTGELFF. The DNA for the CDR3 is TGTGCCAGTAGTATTAGAGGCCAGCCGGTCACCGGGGAGCTGTTTTTT.

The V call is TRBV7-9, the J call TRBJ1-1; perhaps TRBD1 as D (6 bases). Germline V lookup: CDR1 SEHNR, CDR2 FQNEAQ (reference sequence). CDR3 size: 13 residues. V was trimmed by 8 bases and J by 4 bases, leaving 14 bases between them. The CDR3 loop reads CASSGEGGTEAFF. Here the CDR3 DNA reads TGTGCCAGCTCTGGGGAGGGGGGCACTGAAGCTTTCTTT.

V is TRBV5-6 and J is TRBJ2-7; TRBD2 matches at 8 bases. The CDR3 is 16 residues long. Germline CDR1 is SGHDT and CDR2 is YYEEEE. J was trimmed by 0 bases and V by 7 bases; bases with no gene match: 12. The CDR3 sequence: CASSTGGGHFSYEQYF. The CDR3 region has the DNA TGTGCCAGCTCCACCGGGGGGGGACACTTCTCCTACGAGCAGTACTTC. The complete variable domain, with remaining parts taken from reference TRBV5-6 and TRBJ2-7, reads DAGVTQSPTHLIKTRGQQVTLRCSPKSGHDTVSWYQQALGQGPQFIFQYYEEEERQRGNFPDRFSGHQFPNYSSELNVNALLLGDSALYLCASSTGGGHFSYEQYFGPGTRLTVT.